What follows are 2 T cell receptor beta chains derived from one specimen sequenced in a study of sequential checkpoint blockade in melanoma. Assay used: immunoSEQ multiplex PCR; TCRdb lists only in-frame clones, some missing. Of approximately 9,300 clones in the sample, 70% to 85% are singletons; the top ten hold 50%. Treatment meaning: randomized to nivolumab then ipilimumab (arm A) or the reverse (arm B). This material consisted of CD8+ T cells sorted from blood (inferred from file names), taken from a patient given nivolumab and ipilimumab in sequence. The receptors shown here come from a human donor with melanoma.

This clone appeared a few times. This chain uses TRBV4-3 with TRBJ1-1; D is ambiguous. Trimming took 1 base from V and 7 from J, leaving 13 bases between them. Germline CDR1 LGHNA, CDR2 YSLEER. The CDR3 runs 14 residues. The CDR3 spells CASSQVVGGREAFF. The CDR3 DNA reads as TGCGCCAGCAGCCAAGTAGTAGGAGGACGTGAAGCTTTCTTT.

This chain joins TRBV29-1 and TRBJ2-1; 9 positions agree with TRBD1. V lost 7 bases to trimming and J lost 7 bases; unmatched junction nucleotides: 8. The CDR3 runs 13 residues. Germline CDR1 SQVTM, CDR2 ANQGSEA. The DNA of the CDR3 is TGCAGCGCTCCGGGACAGGGAAGAAATGAGCAGTTCTTC. Translation: CSAPGQGRNEQFF.